The 31 T cell receptor beta chains presented below share a single source sample, sequenced in a study of T cell responses to AZD1222 COVID-19 vaccine. Clones were sequenced by immunoSEQ multiplex PCR, and TCRdb holds only the in-frame ones, with some missing. The table includes approximately 79,000 clones, 70% to 90% detected once. Sample: peripheral blood, taken on day 0 of AZD1222 vaccination. The receptor source for this set is an adult in good health.

The chain has TRBV5-1 and TRBJ1-5; D possibly corresponds to TRBD1 (6 bases). Trimming cost V 0 bases and J 2 bases, with 12 bases left between them. Per the germline V gene, CDR1 is SGHRS and CDR2 is YFSETQ. The CDR3 sequence is 16 residues long. The CDR3 bases are TGCGCCAGCAGCTTGGAAGGGGGAGGAGGCAATCAGCCCCAGCATTTT. Translated, it gives CASSLEGGGGNQPQHF.

The rearrangement links TRBV5-6 to TRBJ1-3, with unresolved D. The CDR3 length is 17 residues. Trimming cost V 2 bases and J 0 bases, with 15 bases left between them. Germline CDR1 is SGHDT and CDR2 is YYEEEE. The CDR3 DNA sequence: TGTGCCAGCAGCTTAGTTACAGCCGGATACTCTGGAAACACCATATATTTT. Encoded protein: CASSLVTAGYSGNTIYF.

The gene calls are TRBV5-8 and TRBJ1-1; D remains ambiguous. CDR1 SGHTS and CDR2 YDEGEE come from the germline V gene. V gave up 4 bases and J gave up 10 bases, with 20 bases separating them. The CDR3 runs to 14 residues. The CDR3 is CASSRGYGRTSAFF. In DNA, the CDR3 is TGTGCCAGCAGCCGGGGTTACGGAAGGACCTCAGCTTTCTTT.

V gene TRBV3-1 (or the pseudogene TRBV3-2) combines with J gene TRBJ2-2; 9 positions agree with TRBD1. Germline V gives CDR1 LGHDT, CDR2 YNNKEL (reference sequence). The CDR3 has 16 residues. V was pared by 4 bases and J by 4 bases, with 7 bases of the junction left unmatched. CDR3 sequence (DNA): TGTGCCAGCAGCCTCCGGGGACAGGGACCCACCGGGGAGCTGTTTTTT. Its protein is CASSLRGQGPTGELFF.

This chain joins TRBV18 and TRBJ2-7, with D unclear. Between the trimmed V and J ends, which lost 0 bases and 0 bases, there was a span of 6 bases. From germline, CDR1 is KGHSH and CDR2 LQKENI. The CDR3 covers 14 residues. In DNA form, the CDR3 reads TGTGCCAGCTCACCACCAGCTAGCTCCTACGAGCAGTACTTC. The encoded protein is CASSPPASSYEQYF.

This chain links TRBV6-5 with TRBJ1-1; 9 nucleotides line up with TRBD1. In germline, CDR1 is MNHEY, CDR2 SVGAGI. V lost 8 bases and J lost 0; bases outside the gene matches: 7. CDR3 size: 15 residues. CDR3 sequence: CASRQGVLMNTEAFF. The CDR3, as DNA: TGTGCCAGCCGACAGGGGGTCCTCATGAACACTGAAGCTTTCTTT.

This clone was seen a single time. This sequence joins TRBV6-5 and TRBJ2-1; 12 bases agree with TRBD1. Germline values: CDR1 MNHEY, CDR2 SVGAGI. The CDR3 spans 14 residues. Trimming cost V 6 bases and J 5 bases; bases outside gene matches: 2. CDR3 residues: CASSGDRGHNEQFF. The CDR3 DNA reads as TGTGCCAGCAGCGGGGACAGGGGGCACAATGAGCAGTTCTTC.

This chain links TRBV18 with TRBJ2-5; no firm D call. Per germline, CDR1 KGHSH and CDR2 LQKENI. Trimming removed 6 bases at V and 5 bases at J, with 16 bases between. This CDR3 has 14 amino acids. CDR3 in DNA: TGTGCCAGCTCCCAAACCACTAACCCGGAGACCCAGTACTTC. Its translation: CASSQTTNPETQYF.

V is TRBV19 and J is TRBJ1-2; D unresolved. Germline V lookup: CDR1 LNHDA, CDR2 SQIVND (reference sequence). The CDR3 spans 12 residues. Between the trimmed V and J ends, which lost 2 bases and 4 bases, there was a span of 5 bases. The CDR3 is CASSINTYGYTF. CDR3 DNA sequence: TGTGCCAGTAGTATAAATACCTATGGCTACACCTTC.

This rearrangement joins TRBV6-1 to TRBJ2-7, with D uncertain. Germline V gene sequence: CDR1 MNHNS, CDR2 SASEGT. CDR3 length: 15 residues. The ends were cut back, 4 bases at V and 7 bases at J, with 20 bases in the middle. This chain's CDR3 is CASSGPPRGPKEQYF. The CDR3 DNA is TGTGCCAGCAGTGGCCCCCCTCGCGGCCCTAAGGAGCAGTACTTC.

This clone was picked up one time. The chain uses TRBV11-1 and TRBJ1-5; D might be TRBD1 (5 bases). The germline gives CDR1 SGHAT, CDR2 FQDESV (reference sequence). The CDR3 is 13 amino acids. The V and J ends lost 0 bases and 6 bases respectively, with 6 bases between them. The CDR3 coding sequence is TGTGCCAGCAGCTTAGCGGGGGGTCAGCCCCAGCATTTT. Protein product: CASSLAGGQPQHF.

This chain joins TRBV5-1 and TRBJ2-5; D unclear. The ends were cut back, 0 bases at V and 5 bases at J, with 14 bases in the middle. CDR1 and CDR2 from the germline V gene are SGHRS and YFSETQ. The length of the CDR3 is 15 residues. This chain's CDR3 is CASSLGGSDPETQYF. The DNA for the CDR3 is TGCGCCAGCAGCTTGGGTGGCAGCGATCCCGAGACCCAGTACTTC. The full variable domain, in which reference TRBV5-1 and TRBJ2-5 provide the parts outside the CDR3, is KAGVTQTPRYLIKTRGQQVTLSCSPISGHRSVSWYQQTPGQGLQFLFEYFSETQRNKGNFPGRFSGRQFSNSRSEMNVSTLELGDSALYLCASSLGGSDPETQYFGPGTRLLVL.

The gene calls are TRBV19 and TRBJ1-5, with a possible D match to TRBD1 (6 bases). Germline V gene lookup returns CDR1 LNHDA and CDR2 SQIVND (reference sequence). Trimming removed 5 bases at V and 4 bases at J, with 15 bases between. The CDR3 length is 15 residues. The CDR3 DNA reads TGTGCCAGTAGTTGGGGGCCAGGTGGGAATCAGCCCCAGCATTTT. It is translated as CASSWGPGGNQPQHF.

V gene TRBV2 combines with J gene TRBJ1-1; 7 positions agree with TRBD1. Per the germline V gene, CDR1 is SNHLY and CDR2 is FYNNEI. The CDR3 contains 15 residues. V lost 6 bases and J lost 6; bases outside the gene matches: 13. This CDR3 reads CASRPRGTTLAEAFF. In DNA, the CDR3 is TGTGCCAGCAGGCCCAGGGGGACTACTCTGGCTGAAGCTTTCTTT.

The V gene is TRBV5-4, the J gene TRBJ2-1; 11 bases line up with TRBD2. The V segment lost 3 bases and the J segment 1 base; nucleotides outside the gene matches: 3. From germline, CDR1 is SGHNT and CDR2 YYREEE (reference sequence). The CDR3 covers 16 residues. The CDR3 DNA sequence: TGTGCCAGCAGCTGGAGGACTAGCGGGTCCTACAATGAGCAGTTCTTC. It specifies CASSWRTSGSYNEQFF.

This chain connects TRBV7-2 to TRBJ2-7; no firm D call. CDR3 length: 16 amino acids. Trimming left V 5 bases short and J 0 bases short, with 17 bases between. Germline assignment: CDR1 SGHTA and CDR2 FQGNSA. The CDR3 is CASSPIIGRSSYEQYF. The CDR3 DNA follows: TGTGCCAGCAGCCCTATTATAGGACGTAGCTCCTACGAGCAGTACTTC.

This clone was recorded only once. The gene calls are TRBV4-1 and TRBJ2-6; TRBD1 agrees at 8 bases. J gave up 4 bases and V 3 bases, and 11 bases lay outside the gene matches. Germline V gene sequence: CDR1 MGHRA, CDR2 YSYEKL. This CDR3 region has 18 residues. CDR3 sequence reads: CASSHPGQVPSGANVLTF. CDR3 nucleotides: TGCGCCAGCAGCCATCCGGGACAGGTTCCCTCGGGGGCCAACGTCCTGACTTTC.

The V gene is TRBV11-3, the J gene TRBJ2-7; D is possibly TRBD1 or TRBD2 (5 bases each). Germline assignment: CDR1 SGHNT and CDR2 YENEEA. This CDR3 spans 15 amino acids. V lost 4 bases and J lost 2, with 15 bases in between. CDR3 in DNA: TGTGCCAGCAGCTACAAATACGGGACCACCTACGAGCAGTACTTC. Translation gives CASSYKYGTTYEQYF.

The chain carries TRBV19 and TRBJ2-1, with 11 bases matching TRBD2. V trimming: 5 bases; J trimming: 5 bases; junction bases outside the gene matches: 8. From germline, CDR1 is LNHDA and CDR2 SQIVND (reference sequence). This CDR3 has 16 amino acids. The CDR3 is CASSASGTSGNNEQFF. The CDR3 coding sequence is TGTGCCAGTAGTGCATCCGGGACTAGCGGAAACAATGAGCAGTTCTTC.

The V gene is TRBV18, the J gene TRBJ1-5; weak D call: TRBD1 (5 bases). CDR3 length equals 15 residues. Trimming cost V 3 bases and J 10 bases, with 19 bases left between them. CDR1 is KGHSH and CDR2 is LQKENI in the germline V gene. The CDR3 nucleotides read TGTGCCAGCTCACCTAGGGACCGAGCGGGTGGTCCCCAGCATTTT. This sequence encodes CASSPRDRAGGPQHF. Based on the CDR3 plus reference TRBV18 and TRBJ1-5, the full variable domain is NAGVMQNPRHLVRRRGQEARLRCSPMKGHSHVYWYRQLPEEGLKFMVYLQKENIIDESGMPKERFSAEFPKEGPSILRIQQVVRGDSAAYFCASSPRDRAGGPQHFGDGTRLSIL.

DNA for the CDR3: TGTGCCAGCACGGGACTAGCGGGAGTGTCCTACAATGAGCAGTTCTTC. This encodes CASTGLAGVSYNEQFF. The rearrangement joins TRBV19 to TRBJ2-1; 14 bases are a match to TRBD2. V lost 9 bases to trimming and J lost 1 base; unmatched junction nucleotides: 5. The germline gives CDR1 LNHDA, CDR2 SQIVND (reference sequence). The CDR3 loop spans 16 amino acids.

This chain uses TRBV18 with TRBJ1-6; 9 bases fit TRBD1. From germline, CDR1 is KGHSH and CDR2 LQKENI. The V segment lost 0 bases and the J segment 4 bases; nucleotides outside the gene matches: 1. There are 16 residues in the CDR3. The DNA for the CDR3 is TGTGCCAGCTCACCACCGGGACAGGGATATAATTCACCCCTCCACTTT. Protein: CASSPPGQGYNSPLHF.

This chain uses TRBV20-1 with TRBJ1-4, with D uncertain. Germline CDR1 is DFQATT and CDR2 is SNEGSKA (reference sequence). V dropped 5 bases and J dropped 4 bases, with 5 bases sitting between them. The CDR3 runs to 11 residues. This CDR3 reads CSALFNEKLFF. The CDR3 coding sequence is TGCAGTGCTCTGTTTAATGAAAAACTGTTTTTT.

This chain joins TRBV6-2 or TRBV6-3 and TRBJ2-7; 9 bases are a match to TRBD2. The germline V gene encodes CDR1 MNHEY and CDR2 SVGEGT. The trim removed 6 bases at V and 2 bases at J, leaving 11 bases unmatched. This CDR3 spans 16 amino acids. Written as DNA, the CDR3 is TGTGCCAGCAGCCCTCGGGGTAGCGGGGGAACCTACGAGCAGTACTTC. Residues: CASSPRGSGGTYEQYF.

The rearrangement links TRBV2 to TRBJ2-1; TRBD2 matches 9 bases. Looked up from germline, CDR1 is SNHLY and CDR2 is FYNNEI. The CDR3 consists of 14 residues. The ends lost 10 bases at V and 9 bases at J; junction bases unmatched: 13. The CDR3 nucleotides read TGTGCCACCAGGGGGAAGCGGGAGGTAGGTGAGCAGTTCTTC. As protein: CATRGKREVGEQFF.

Turning to this clone: The junction and the germline gene differ at one end; a read error may be behind it. The rearrangement uses TRBV3-1 (or the pseudogene TRBV3-2) and TRBJ1-6; TRBD1 agrees at 7 bases. Looked up from germline, CDR1 is LGHDT and CDR2 is YNNKEL (reference sequence). This CDR3 has 14 residues. CDR3 DNA sequence: TGTGCCAGCAACCAAGGACAGGTCGGCTCACCCCTCCACTTT. Protein: CASNQGQVGSPLHF.

This clone has only one observation. The chain has TRBV29-1 and TRBJ2-3, with 8 bases matching TRBD1. CDR3 length: 13 amino acids. The ends lost 4 bases at V and 3 bases at J; junction bases unmatched: 3. Germline V CDR1 and CDR2: SQVTM, ANQGSEA. The CDR3 reads CSVVRQGTDTQYF. The CDR3 coding sequence is TGCAGCGTTGTTAGACAGGGGACAGATACGCAGTATTTT.

V and J are TRBV15 and TRBJ2-3; D is ambiguous. This CDR3 is 18 amino acids long. Trimming removed 1 base from V and 0 bases from J, with 17 bases in between. Germline V lookup: CDR1 LNHNV, CDR2 YYDKDF (reference sequence). For the CDR3, the DNA is TGTGCCACCAGCAGAGCGACCCGGGTGGCGGATAGCACAGATACGCAGTATTTT. Protein product: CATSRATRVADSTDTQYF.

The chain recombines TRBV29-1 with TRBJ2-3; D uncertain. Trimming took 4 bases from V and 1 from J, leaving 9 bases between them. The CDR3 consists of 13 residues. CDR1 is SQVTM and CDR2 is ANQGSEA in the germline V gene. As DNA, the CDR3 is TGCAGCGTTGCGGCCGACGGCACAGATACGCAGTATTTT. Translation: CSVAADGTDTQYF.

The chain couples TRBV19 to TRBJ2-4, with TRBD1 identical over 7 bases. The V and J ends lost 5 bases and 2 bases, in that order; junction bases with no gene match: 6. The length of the CDR3 is 15 residues. The germline V gene has CDR1 LNHDA and CDR2 SQIVND (reference sequence). The CDR3 loop is CASSPTGDPKNIQYF. The CDR3, as DNA: TGTGCCAGTAGTCCAACAGGGGATCCCAAAAACATTCAGTACTTC.

This clone was seen a single time. The V gene is TRBV28, the J gene TRBJ2-7, with a possible D match to TRBD1 (6 bases). V was trimmed by 5 bases and J by 5 bases, leaving 19 bases between them. Germline V gene data show CDR1 as MDHEN and CDR2 as SYDVKM. The CDR3 is 15 residues long. The CDR3, as DNA: TGTGCCAGCAGTCAGAAACAGGGTCTTATCCACGAGCAGTACTTC. This sequence encodes CASSQKQGLIHEQYF.